This TCR beta chain was recorded in a study of early T cells in non-severe SARS-CoV-2 infection (dated by TCRdb to 2020 to 2023). Describing the broader study: TCR sequencing used bulk RNA from unsorted whole blood, so alpha and beta chains could not be paired.

Set within a cohort of healthcare workers in London, UK, this nested case-control study involved weekly PCR testing of nasopharyngeal swabs along with blood sampling. Healthcare workers were enrolled in the week of the UK lockdown, from 23 to 31 March 2020, and were followed every week for up to roughly 16 weeks. Remarks on this clonotype: The antigen it recognizes is unknown. Per-base qualities were not stored, and no clone one base away is much larger.

General study outcomes and caveats: VDJdb matching was skewed toward anti-spike CD8 responses and likely underestimated virus-specific expansions by missing private and CD4 specificities.

Receptor amplification or capture employed 5' RACE. TCRdb names NextSeq 500 as the instrument used. Unique molecular identifiers were attached to individual cDNA molecules in the TCR library protocol so that sequencing error and PCR bias could be corrected. Sequencing covered both TCR alpha and beta chains, and within each sample the abundances of alpha and beta sequences were tightly co-correlated. The authors' analysis ran thus. Decombinator V4 was used to annotate the V gene, J gene and CDR3 of the TCR sequences. Expanded TCRs were defined as changing significantly between any two time points under a Poisson model with p below 0.0001. TCR abundances were normalised to the total number of TCRs sequenced per sample and were expressed as counts per million. VDJdb, accessed 1 November 2021, was searched for CMV, EBV and SARS-CoV-2 annotated TCRs, excluding TCRs annotated for multiple antigens. TCRdb cleaned the public reads at Q25 with fastp, built clones with MiXCR and kept in-frame beta chains. Rows matching on CDR3 protein sequence are summarized as one entry with the most common DNA and genes. The V and J calls here are based on TCRdb, not the publication. This sample comprises tens of thousands of distinct CDR3 sequences, 10% to 15% of them detected only once. The top ten clones comprise 2.5% to 3.5% of the sample.

The sequence derives from an adult who was a healthcare worker with PCR-confirmed SARS-CoV-2 infection or an uninfected control (not recorded which). The sample consisted of whole blood.

The base sequence is TGTGCCAGCAGCCAAGATGCAGGGGGAGGCAATCAGCCCCAGCATTTT. The encoded protein is CASSQDAGGGNQPQHF. This sequence uses TRBV3-1 and TRBJ1-5; 7 nucleotides in the junction match TRBD1. The CDR1 and CDR2 encoded by the germline V gene (reference sequence) are LGHDT and YNNKEL. The V end gives up 0 bases and the J end 2 bases, leaving 4 bases in the junction not matched to a gene. The CDR3 starts with the cysteine, ends with the phenylalanine, and has 16 residues. Here the CDR3 DNA is all that survives: 48 bases in frame from base 1.